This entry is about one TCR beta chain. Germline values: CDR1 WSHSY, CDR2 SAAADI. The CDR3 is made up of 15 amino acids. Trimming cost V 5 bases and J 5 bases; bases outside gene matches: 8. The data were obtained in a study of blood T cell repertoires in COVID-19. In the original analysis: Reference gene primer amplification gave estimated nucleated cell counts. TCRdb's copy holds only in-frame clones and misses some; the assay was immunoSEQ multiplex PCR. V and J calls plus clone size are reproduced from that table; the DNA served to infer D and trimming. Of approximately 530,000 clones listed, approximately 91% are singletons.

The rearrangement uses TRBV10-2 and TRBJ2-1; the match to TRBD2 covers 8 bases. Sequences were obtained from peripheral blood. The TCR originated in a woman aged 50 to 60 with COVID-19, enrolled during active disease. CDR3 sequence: CASSTPGGLHNEQFF. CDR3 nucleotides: TGCGCCAGCAGTACCCCGGGGGGGCTTCACAATGAGCAGTTCTTC.